This record concerns one T cell receptor beta chain sequence. Enrolled through a virtual design, the participants were between about 18 and 89 years of age and came from about two dozen US areas. Original processing methods: Amplifying reference gene primers gave estimates of nucleated cell counts. TCRdb keeps only in-frame clones here, not all; method: immunoSEQ multiplex PCR. V, J and clone size derive from that table, while D and trimming were established from the DNA sequence. The sample has 200,000 to 250,000 clones; 65% to 85% are singletons. This CDR3 has 14 residues. Trimming removed 0 bases from V and 5 bases from J, with 7 bases in between. The germline V gene encodes CDR1 PRHDT and CDR2 FYEKMQ (reference sequence). The entry originates in a study of blood T cell repertoires in COVID-19. Background on the study: The United States, Italy and Spain were the sources of the acute and convalescent COVID-19 samples. PBMCs, B-cell-depleted T cells, or T cells were the source of the cDNA or gDNA that made up the material.

Sequencing was done on a sample of PBMCs or T cells enriched from blood (not recorded which). This clonotype was sampled from a woman aged 60 to 75 who had recovered from COVID-19. The V and J genes are TRBV13 and TRBJ2-2; maybe TRBD2 (5 bases). This chain's CDR3 is CASSLGRGTGELFF. The CDR3 DNA reads TGTGCCAGCAGCTTAGGACGGGGAACCGGGGAGCTGTTTTTT. The variable domain in full, with the rest retrieved from reference TRBV13 and TRBJ2-2, is AAGVIQSPRHLIKEKRETATLKCYPIPRHDTVYWYQQGPGQDPQFLISFYEKMQSDKGSIPDRFSAQQFSDYHSELNMSSLELGDSALYFCASSLGRGTGELFFGEGSRLTVL.